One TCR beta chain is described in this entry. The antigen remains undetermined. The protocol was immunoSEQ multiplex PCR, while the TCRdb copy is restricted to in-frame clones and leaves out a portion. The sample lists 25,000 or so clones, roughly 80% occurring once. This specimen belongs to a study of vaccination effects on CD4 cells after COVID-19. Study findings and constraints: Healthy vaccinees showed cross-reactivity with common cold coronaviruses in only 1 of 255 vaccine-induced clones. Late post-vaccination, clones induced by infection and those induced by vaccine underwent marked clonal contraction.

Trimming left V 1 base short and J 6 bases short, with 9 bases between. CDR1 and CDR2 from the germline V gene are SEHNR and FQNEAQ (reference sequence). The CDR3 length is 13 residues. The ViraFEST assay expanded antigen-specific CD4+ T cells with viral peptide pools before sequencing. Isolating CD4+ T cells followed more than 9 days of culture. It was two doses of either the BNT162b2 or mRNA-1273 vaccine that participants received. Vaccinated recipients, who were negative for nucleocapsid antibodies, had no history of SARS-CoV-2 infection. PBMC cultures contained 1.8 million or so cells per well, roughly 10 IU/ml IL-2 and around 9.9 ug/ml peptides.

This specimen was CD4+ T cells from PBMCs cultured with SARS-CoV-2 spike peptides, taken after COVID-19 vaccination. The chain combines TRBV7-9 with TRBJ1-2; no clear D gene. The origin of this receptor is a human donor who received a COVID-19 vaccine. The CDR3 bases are TGTGCCAGCAGCTTAGAGGAGGGCAATGGCTACACCTTC. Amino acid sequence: CASSLEEGNGYTF.